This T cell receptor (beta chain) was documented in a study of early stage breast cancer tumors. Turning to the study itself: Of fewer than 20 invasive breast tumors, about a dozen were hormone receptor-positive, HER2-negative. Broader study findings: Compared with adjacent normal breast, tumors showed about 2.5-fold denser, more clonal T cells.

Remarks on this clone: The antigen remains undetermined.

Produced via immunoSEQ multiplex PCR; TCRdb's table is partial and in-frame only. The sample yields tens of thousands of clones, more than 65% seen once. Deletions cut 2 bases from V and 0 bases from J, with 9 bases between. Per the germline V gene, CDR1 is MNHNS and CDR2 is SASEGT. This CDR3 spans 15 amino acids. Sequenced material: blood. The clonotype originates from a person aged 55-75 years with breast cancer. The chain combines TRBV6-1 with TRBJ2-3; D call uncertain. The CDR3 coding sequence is TGTGCCAGCAGTGAATTCGGCCTCAGCACAGATACGCAGTATTTT. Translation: CASSEFGLSTDTQYF.